Listed here are 2 T cell receptor beta chains from one sample, sequenced in a study of beta chain features in type 1 diabetes. No cognate antigen is known for these TCRs. All of the isolated RNA was reverse transcribed, so expressed TCRB transcripts were sequenced. The method was immunoSEQ multiplex PCR; TCRdb's version includes in-frame clones alone and lacks a portion of them. The data hold some 330,000 clones, with roughly an eighth observed a single time. Study conclusions and caveats: All four CD4+ subsets of Type 1 diabetes patients contained TCRB CDR3s that were moderately but significantly shorter.

Specimen: naive CD4+ T cells from blood. Receptors originate from a woman aged 18 to 35 with type 1 diabetes.

The chain is built from TRBV30 and TRBJ1-1, with D possibly being TRBD1 (5 bases). CDR1 and CDR2 from the germline V gene are GTSNPN and SVGIG (reference sequence). The ends were cut back, 2 bases at V and 0 bases at J, with 13 bases in the middle. The CDR3 has 15 residues. CDR3 DNA sequence: TGTGCCTGGAGTCTCGGGGGAGCCTTGAACACTGAAGCTTTCTTT. Translated: CAWSLGGALNTEAFF.

The chain has TRBV4-3 and TRBJ2-1; D ambiguous. The CDR3 extends over 12 amino acids. The V gene lost 1 base and the J gene lost 10 bases, with 8 bases spanning the gap. Germline CDR1 reads LGHNA; CDR2 reads YSLEER. The CDR3 spells CASSQGPGEQFF. The CDR3 DNA reads TGCGCCAGCAGCCAAGGCCCCGGGGAGCAGTTCTTC.